This TCR beta chain was observed in a study of T-cell reconstitution after alpha-beta-depleted transplantation in children. Construction of the TCRbeta library involved unique molecular identifiers. Via MiXCR, TCRdb re-called the PCR reads, giving one row per CDR3 protein. The repertoire holds around 410,000 distinct CDR3 sequences, with about a tenth as singletons. The TCR sequence derives from a human donor who donated a stem cell graft to a child with acute myeloid leukemia. The source material was PBMCs from the stem cell graft donor, sampled from the stem cell graft.

The CDR3 loop is CASSLDGYNSPLHF. The CDR3 region has the DNA TGCGCCAGCAGCTTGGATGGCTATAATTCACCCCTCCACTTT. V and J are TRBV5-1 and TRBJ1-6; D not certain. The germline V gene has CDR1 SGHRS and CDR2 YFSETQ. The CDR3 runs to 14 residues. Trimming left V 0 bases short and J 3 bases short, with 4 bases between.